This TCR beta chain was obtained from a study of cytomegalovirus exposure and HLA in healthy donors. In the study overall: Researchers previously reported finding 90 million to 120 million unique TCR beta sequences from about 170 million T cells.

This CDR3 comprises 18 residues. Germline V gives CDR1 MNHEY, CDR2 SMNVEV (reference sequence). Losses at the gene ends were 3 bases for V and 2 bases for J; bases not matched to a gene: 10. In the case of this clone: Its antigen is currently unknown.

Regarding the study as a whole: It was approximately 150 TCR beta chains that were listed as cytomegalovirus-associated. In a later analysis, DRB1 alleles had the most associated TCRs; HLA-C alleles the fewest.

Use of 60 Vbeta and 13 Jbeta primers characterized the PCR. Clones were sequenced by immunoSEQ multiplex PCR, and TCRdb holds only the in-frame ones, with some missing. The data show about 170,000 clones, approximately 76% seen once. Specimen: PBMCs. J is TRBJ2-5 and V is TRBV27; 12 positions match TRBD2. This receptor was identified in a woman between 18 and 29 years old in good health and CMV-seropositive. CDR3 protein: CASSLLGTSGWIQETQYF. The CDR3 region has the DNA TGTGCCAGCAGTTTGCTCGGGACTAGCGGGTGGATTCAAGAGACCCAGTACTTC.